The next 2 T cell receptor beta chains were all read from a single sample in a study of T cells in Graves' hyperthyroidism and ophthalmopathy. Amplification yielded TCR beta CDR3 regions, with RNA transcripts as the source. Primed by the HTBI set, a first-round RT-PCR was run on the TCR CDR3. TCRdb itself ran the multiplex PCR reads through MiXCR, one entry per CDR3 protein. The repertoire holds about 600,000 distinct CDR3 sequences, with about 16% as singletons. The sequenced sample consisted of blood. These receptor sequences come from a woman in her thirties or forties with Graves' ophthalmopathy.

This clonotype has only a few counts. The chain uses TRBV18 and TRBJ1-2; tentatively, D is TRBD1 (6 bases). This CDR3 is built from 16 residues. Germline V CDR1 and CDR2: KGHSH, LQKENI. Deletions cut 5 bases from V and 7 bases from J, with 23 bases between. CDR3 amino acids: CASSGTPVSGEVGYTF. In nucleotides, the CDR3 is TGTGCCAGCTCAGGGACTCCTGTTTCAGGGGAGGTTGGCTACACCTTC.

This clonotype was seen ten or more times. The rearrangement joins TRBV11-1 to TRBJ2-1, with 8 bases aligning to TRBD2. CDR3 length: 16 amino acids. V was clipped by 5 bases and J by 1 base; unmatched bases: 7. The germline gives CDR1 SGHAT, CDR2 FQDESV (reference sequence). The CDR3 nucleotides are TGTGCCAGCAGCCCATCGCGCGGGGGGTCCTACAATGAGCAGTTCTTC. Protein product: CASSPSRGGSYNEQFF.